These 27 T cell receptor beta chains were sequenced from one sample in a study of T cell responses to AZD1222 COVID-19 vaccine. Sequencing was performed with immunoSEQ multiplex PCR; in TCRdb, only in-frame clones are kept and a portion is missing. The profile shows over 100,000 clones, just over 85% of them singletons. Sequenced material: peripheral blood, taken on day 0 of AZD1222 vaccination. Every receptor here comes from an adult in good health.

The chain uses TRBV19 and TRBJ2-4; D is unresolved. CDR1 is LNHDA, CDR2 SQIVND, per germline (reference sequence). Trimming took 5 bases from V and 0 from J, leaving 17 bases between them. This CDR3 is built from 17 residues. CDR3 protein: CASSASRAELAKNIQYF. The CDR3 bases are TGTGCCAGTAGTGCCTCCCGGGCGGAGCTAGCCAAAAACATTCAGTACTTC.

This clone has a handful of counts. The rearrangement uses TRBV29-1 and TRBJ2-1, with D unresolved. V was pared by 7 bases and J by 0 bases, with 16 bases between. The CDR3 covers 15 residues. The germline V gene encodes CDR1 SQVTM and CDR2 ANQGSEA. The CDR3 loop is CSAPPRASSYNEQFF. CDR3 bases: TGCAGCGCCCCACCCAGAGCTAGCTCCTACAATGAGCAGTTCTTC.

The chain couples TRBV19 to TRBJ1-1; the D is unclear. Germline V gives CDR1 LNHDA, CDR2 SQIVND (reference sequence). Between the trimmed V and J ends, which lost 3 bases and 0 bases, there was a span of 8 bases. This CDR3 is built from 14 residues. The CDR3 sequence: CASSILTVNTEAFF. DNA of the CDR3: TGTGCCAGTAGTATTTTAACGGTGAACACTGAAGCTTTCTTT.

V usage is TRBV7-9 and J usage is TRBJ1-2; 7 nucleotides line up with TRBD1. V dropped 7 bases and J dropped 2; count of bases not matched to a gene: 10. The CDR3 extends over 15 amino acids. CDR1 and CDR2 from the germline V gene are SEHNR and FQNEAQ (reference sequence). In DNA, the CDR3 is TGTGCCAGCAACCCACCCGGGACAGCAAACTATGGCTACACCTTC. As protein: CASNPPGTANYGYTF. The variable domain in full, completed from reference TRBV7-9 and TRBJ1-2, reads DTGVSQNPRHKITKRGQNVTFRCDPISEHNRLYWYRQTLGQGPEFLTYFQNEAQLEKSRLLSDRFSAERPKGSFSTLEIQRTEQGDSAMYLCASNPPGTANYGYTFGSGTRLTVV.

This clone has only one observation. A read error may produce the germline difference seen at one junction end. This chain connects TRBV6-5 to TRBJ2-7; 10 positions agree with TRBD1. Per the germline V gene, CDR1 is MNHEY and CDR2 is SVGAGI. This CDR3 contains 14 residues. Written as DNA, the CDR3 is TGTGCCAGCGGTTACGGGACAGGGGTCGTCGAGCAGTACTTC. As protein: CASGYGTGVVEQYF.

This chain uses TRBV11-2 with TRBJ2-7; unclear D gene. V was trimmed by 6 bases and J by 5 bases, leaving 20 bases between them. This CDR3 comprises 15 residues. The germline CDR1 and CDR2 sequences are SGHAT and FQNNGV. CDR3 protein: CASSRSLANFDEQYF. For the CDR3, the DNA is TGTGCCAGCAGTCGAAGTTTGGCGAATTTCGACGAGCAGTACTTC.

This clone showed up just once. CDR3 sequence reads: CASSLGLAGGTGELFF. The CDR3, as DNA: TGCGCCAGCAGCTTGGGACTAGCGGGGGGCACCGGGGAGCTGTTTTTT. The J gene is TRBJ2-2, the V gene TRBV5-1; TRBD2 aligns across 13 bases. The CDR3 totals 16 residues. With 0 bases clipped from V and 4 bases from J, the junction kept 0 bases outside the gene matches. The germline V gene encodes CDR1 SGHRS and CDR2 YFSETQ.

The V and J genes are TRBV7-8 and TRBJ1-3, with D perhaps matching TRBD1 (5 bases). From germline, CDR1 is SGHVS and CDR2 FQNEAQ. The CDR3 loop spans 16 amino acids. Trimming took 5 bases from V and 3 from J, leaving 17 bases between them. CDR3 nucleotide sequence: TGTGCCAGCAGCCGGGGGAGGGGAGGGTATGGAAACACCATATATTTT. This translates into CASSRGRGGYGNTIYF.

The gene calls are TRBV6-4 and TRBJ1-1; 8 positions match TRBD1. Germline CDR1 is MRHNA and CDR2 is SNTAGT. CDR3 size: 14 residues. V was clipped by 0 bases and J by 5 bases; unmatched bases: 2. The CDR3 spells CASSDSDRGTEAFF. CDR3 nucleotide sequence: TGTGCCAGCAGTGACTCAGACAGGGGAACTGAAGCTTTCTTT.

This chain joins TRBV7-3 and TRBJ1-1; no clear D. This CDR3 has 14 residues. The germline V gene encodes CDR1 SGHTA and CDR2 FQGTGA. V shed 1 base and J shed 4 bases, with 10 bases lying between them. For the CDR3, the DNA is TGTGCCAGCAGCTTAAATAGGGATGGCACTGAAGCTTTCTTT. This encodes CASSLNRDGTEAFF.

The J gene is TRBJ1-1, the V gene TRBV7-3; D may be TRBD1 (5 bases). The CDR3 totals 13 residues. Germline CDR1 reads SGHTA; CDR2 reads FQGTGA. V was clipped by 8 bases and J by 0 bases, with 10 bases between them. CDR3 DNA: TGTGCCAGCGGCGAGGGGATGAACACTGAAGCTTTCTTT. It codes for CASGEGMNTEAFF. The entire variable domain, with the rest obtained from reference TRBV7-3 and TRBJ1-1, is as follows: GAGVSQTPSNKVTEKGKYVELRCDPISGHTALYWYRQSLGQGPEFLIYFQGTGAADDSGLPNDRFFAVRPEGSVSTLKIQRTERGDSAVYLCASGEGMNTEAFFGQGTRLTVV.

J is TRBJ2-1 and V is TRBV5-4; 7 nucleotides agree with TRBD2. V shed 5 bases, J shed 2 bases, and the junction held 4 bases outside the gene matches. This CDR3 contains 14 residues. Germline values: CDR1 SGHNT, CDR2 YYREEE (reference sequence). CDR3 nucleotide sequence: TGTGCCAGCAGGGAAGCGGGGACCTACAATGAGCAGTTCTTC. Its protein is CASREAGTYNEQFF. The whole variable domain, filled in from reference TRBV5-4 and TRBJ2-1, reads ETGVTQSPTHLIKTRGQQVTLRCSSQSGHNTVSWYQQALGQGPQFIFQYYREEENGRGNFPPRFSGLQFPNYSSELNVNALELDDSALYLCASREAGTYNEQFFGPGTRLTVL.

V is TRBV3-1 (or the pseudogene TRBV3-2) and J is TRBJ1-3, with a weak D call TRBD1 (6 bases). CDR3 length equals 14 residues. Germline CDR1 and CDR2: LGHDT and YNNKEL (reference sequence). V gave up 3 bases and J gave up 0 bases, with 6 bases separating them. The CDR3 coding sequence is TGTGCCAGCAGCCAGGACAGCTCTGGAAACACCATATATTTT. As protein: CASSQDSSGNTIYF.

CDR3 protein: CAIRPSGTGSQETQYF. The CDR3, as DNA: TGTGCCATCAGACCCTCCGGGACAGGGAGTCAAGAGACCCAGTACTTC. This rearrangement joins TRBV10-3 to TRBJ2-5; 9 bases match TRBD1. The V and J ends lost 6 bases and 2 bases, in that order; junction bases with no gene match: 10. Germline lookup yields CDR1 ENHRY and CDR2 SYGVKD. The CDR3 covers 16 residues.

This clone came up a few times. The chain couples TRBV5-6 to TRBJ2-7; 8 nucleotides line up with TRBD1. Germline CDR1 reads SGHDT; CDR2 reads YYEEEE. The trim removed 3 bases at V and 5 bases at J, leaving 16 bases unmatched. CDR3 length equals 17 residues. Here the CDR3 DNA reads TGTGCCAGCAGCTCAAGCCCAAGGACAGGGAAAGACCACGAGCAGTACTTC. Protein sequence: CASSSSPRTGKDHEQYF.

Only one count was recorded for this clone. The chain employs TRBV7-2 and TRBJ2-5; 10 nucleotides line up with TRBD2. Germline V gene data show CDR1 as SGHTA and CDR2 as FQGNSA. V lost 3 bases to trimming and J lost 8 bases; unmatched junction nucleotides: 3. This CDR3 contains 13 residues. CDR3 amino acids: CASSFGLAATQYF. CDR3 sequence (DNA): TGTGCCAGCAGCTTTGGACTAGCGGCTACCCAGTACTTC.

The V call is TRBV5-1, the J call TRBJ1-1; 10 nucleotides align to TRBD1. Trimming took 7 bases from V and 8 from J; bases not matched to a gene: 11. The V gene's germline CDR1 is SGHRS and CDR2 YFSETQ. The CDR3 runs 14 residues. The CDR3 DNA reads as TGCGCCAGCTCCCCGGGACAGGGGTGGTCCGAAGCTTTCTTT. Its protein product is CASSPGQGWSEAFF.

Only a few counts were recorded for this clone. V usage is TRBV19 and J usage is TRBJ2-7; 8 bases map to TRBD2. CDR1 and CDR2 (germline): LNHDA, SQIVND (reference sequence). The CDR3 spans 13 residues. V trimming: 8 bases; J trimming: 2 bases; junction bases outside the gene matches: 5. As DNA, the CDR3 is TGTGCCAGTTCTCGGGAGGGCGCCTACGAGCAGTACTTC. Protein sequence: CASSREGAYEQYF.

The J gene is TRBJ1-6, the V gene TRBV7-9; 8 bases match TRBD1. The V gene's germline CDR1 is SEHNR and CDR2 FQNEAQ (reference sequence). V dropped 1 base and J dropped 7; count of bases not matched to a gene: 0. CDR3 length equals 14 residues. The chain's CDR3 is CASSLDRGNSPLHF. Here the CDR3 DNA reads TGTGCCAGCAGCTTAGACAGGGGGAATTCACCCCTCCACTTT.

This chain joins TRBV29-1 and TRBJ1-2; D unclear. Germline assignment: CDR1 SQVTM and CDR2 ANQGSEA. The length of the CDR3 is 13 residues. The V and J ends lost 5 bases and 5 bases respectively, with 15 bases between them. CDR3 bases: TGCAGCGTTCCAATGAGCGGTGAATATGGCTACACCTTC. It specifies CSVPMSGEYGYTF.

This rearrangement joins TRBV6-2 or TRBV6-3 to TRBJ1-2, with D unresolved. V lost 4 bases, J lost 4 bases, and 10 bases lay in between. The CDR3 spans 13 residues. CDR1 is MNHEY and CDR2 is SVGEGT in the germline V gene. Written as DNA, the CDR3 is TGTGCCAGCAGTTCCACACGGGGCTATGGCTACACCTTC. It is translated as CASSSTRGYGYTF.

J is TRBJ2-1 and V is TRBV5-4; D remains unclear. The CDR3 is 13 amino acids. The V gene lost 0 bases and the J gene lost 8 bases, with 9 bases spanning the gap. Germline V gene data show CDR1 as SGHNT and CDR2 as YYREEE (reference sequence). DNA for the CDR3: TGTGCCAGCAGCTTGGATCAGCCGGATGAGCAGTTCTTC. Translating gives CASSLDQPDEQFF.

The V gene is TRBV24-1, the J gene TRBJ2-6, with D possibly being TRBD1 or TRBD2 (5 bases each). This CDR3 has 17 amino acids. Germline V gene data show CDR1 as KGHDR and CDR2 as SFDVKD. Trimming took off 5 bases at V and 0 bases at J, with 13 bases between the two ends. The CDR3 bases are TGTGCCACCAGTGGCTCCGGGACGAACTCTGGGGCCAACGTCCTGACTTTC. Its protein product is CATSGSGTNSGANVLTF.

This rearrangement joins TRBV7-3 to TRBJ2-1, with a tentative D call TRBD2 (6 bases). Trimming left V 5 bases short and J 5 bases short, with 10 bases between. This CDR3 is built from 13 residues. The germline gives CDR1 SGHTA, CDR2 FQGTGA. CDR3 nucleotides: TGTGCCAGCAGCCGGGGGTTACACAATGAGCAGTTCTTC. This sequence encodes CASSRGLHNEQFF.

The rearrangement joins TRBV14 to TRBJ2-1, with 7 nucleotides matching TRBD2. The CDR3 length is 16 residues. Germline assignment: CDR1 SGHDN and CDR2 FVKESK. Trimming took 4 bases from V and 0 from J; bases not matched to a gene: 6. CDR3 DNA sequence: TGTGCCAGCAGCCTAAGGCGGGGGTCCTCCTACAATGAGCAGTTCTTC. Amino acid sequence: CASSLRRGSSYNEQFF.

The chain is built from TRBV6-5 and TRBJ1-5, with unresolved D. Germline V gene sequence: CDR1 MNHEY, CDR2 SVGAGI. The length of the CDR3 is 14 residues. Deletions cut 4 bases from V and 4 bases from J, with 11 bases between. The CDR3 coding sequence is TGTGCCAGCAGTTCAAGGCCAGATAATCAGCCCCAGCATTTT. It translates to CASSSRPDNQPQHF.

This chain connects TRBV7-9 to TRBJ1-2, with 7 bases aligning to TRBD1. The length of the CDR3 is 14 residues. Looked up from germline, CDR1 is SEHNR and CDR2 is FQNEAQ (reference sequence). J lost 6 bases, V lost 1 base, and 5 bases had no gene match. In nucleotides, the CDR3 is TGTGCCAGCAGCTTAGTAGGCAGGGGGGATGGCTACACCTTC. As protein: CASSLVGRGDGYTF.